This record covers a single TCR beta chain. What it binds is not known. Data came from immunoSEQ multiplex PCR; TCRdb stores just in-frame clones and leaves some out. Of roughly 200,000 clones listed, roughly nine tenths were seen once; the top ten hold roughly 6.6%. Separation from the roughly 670-subject first cohort characterized the approximately 120-subject validation cohort, to which the donors belonged. This entry is derived from a study of cytomegalovirus exposure and HLA in healthy donors. Study overall: Both the roughly 120 validation repertoires and the roughly 700 first-cohort repertoires used the same platform, as reported by a later analysis. Study-wide results and limits: That first-cohort TCR clusters tended to co-occur in the roughly 120 validation repertoires was found in a later analysis. The authors listed approximately 150 TCR beta chains as cytomegalovirus-associated.

Germline CDR1 and CDR2: ENHRY and SYGVKD. Trimming removed 0 bases from V and 0 bases from J, with 3 bases in between. The CDR3 has 13 amino acids. The chain links TRBV10-3 to TRBJ2-7; D remains unclear. The TCR originated in a man aged 25-45 years in good health and CMV-seropositive. Sequencing was performed on PBMCs. In nucleotides, the CDR3 is TGTGCCATCAGTGAGTCGATCTCCTACGAGCAGTACTTC. Translating gives CAISESISYEQYF.